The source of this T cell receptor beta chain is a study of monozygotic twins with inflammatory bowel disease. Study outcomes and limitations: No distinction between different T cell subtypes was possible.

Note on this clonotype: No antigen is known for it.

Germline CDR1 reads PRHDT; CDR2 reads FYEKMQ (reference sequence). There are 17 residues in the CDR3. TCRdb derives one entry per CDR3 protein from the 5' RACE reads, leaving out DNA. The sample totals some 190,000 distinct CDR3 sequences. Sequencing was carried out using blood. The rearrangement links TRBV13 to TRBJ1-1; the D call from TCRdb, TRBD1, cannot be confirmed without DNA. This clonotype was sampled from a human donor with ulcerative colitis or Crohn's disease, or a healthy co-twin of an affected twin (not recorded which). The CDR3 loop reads CASSDPGTTRQHTEAFF.